These 26 T cell receptor beta chains originate from one sample sequenced in a study of T cells after posttransplantation cyclophosphamide. Measured with immunoSEQ multiplex PCR; TCRdb has only the in-frame clones, and not every one. The repertoire holds more than 30,000 clones, with over 80% as singletons. The naive gate required viable CD3+CD4+ or CD3+CD8+ cells with CCR7+CD45RA+CD45RO-CD95-CD27+CD28+ phenotype. The sample taken for sequencing was naive CD4+ T cells sorted from PBMCs. The receptors originated from a woman in her fifties or sixties in good health, CMV-negative, and a related stem cell transplant donor.

The V call is TRBV11-1, the J call TRBJ2-7; 8 nucleotides agree with TRBD1. The V gene's germline CDR1 is SGHAT and CDR2 FQDESV (reference sequence). This CDR3 contains 16 residues. V dropped 4 bases and J dropped 2; count of bases not matched to a gene: 10. CDR3 loop: CASSSGGQGAPYEQYF. CDR3 nucleotides: TGTGCCAGCAGCTCCGGTGGCCAGGGGGCCCCCTACGAGCAGTACTTC.

The chain carries TRBV6-5 and TRBJ2-6; D gene uncertain. The CDR3 runs 12 residues. The germline V and J ends were trimmed by 6 bases and 6 bases, with 6 bases remaining between them. Germline CDR1 is MNHEY and CDR2 is SVGAGI. The CDR3 sequence is CASRSSANVLTF. The CDR3 DNA reads TGTGCCAGCAGGTCCTCGGCCAACGTCCTGACTTTC.

The V and J genes are TRBV2 and TRBJ1-1; D remains unclear. This CDR3 contains 13 residues. Germline-derived CDR1 and CDR2 are SNHLY and FYNNEI. V lost 8 bases, J lost 0 bases, and 10 bases lay in between. The CDR3: CASPQEVNTEAFF. The CDR3, as DNA: TGTGCCAGCCCTCAGGAGGTGAACACTGAAGCTTTCTTT. Supplemented by reference TRBV2 and TRBJ1-1, the full variable domain reads EPEVTQTPSHQVTQMGQEVILRCVPISNHLYFYWYRQILGQKVEFLVSFYNNEISEKSEIFDDQFSVERPDGSNFTLKIRSTKLEDSAMYFCASPQEVNTEAFFGQGTRLTVV.

The chain carries TRBV5-1 and TRBJ2-7; 9 bases align to TRBD2. The J segment lost 1 base and the V segment lost 0 bases, leaving 5 bases of the junction unmatched. The germline V gene encodes CDR1 SGHRS and CDR2 YFSETQ. The CDR3 consists of 16 residues. The CDR3 DNA sequence: TGCGCCAGCAGCTTGGTGAGCGGGGGGCGTTCCTACGAGCAGTACTTC. This sequence encodes CASSLVSGGRSYEQYF.

This clone was detected only once. J is TRBJ2-7 and V is TRBV6-6; 7 bases match TRBD2. The germline CDR1 and CDR2 sequences are MNHNY and SVGAGI (reference sequence). V dropped 0 bases and J dropped 0; count of bases not matched to a gene: 5. The CDR3 runs to 16 residues. The CDR3 loop reads CASSYSRLAASYEQYF. The CDR3, as DNA: TGTGCCAGCAGTTACTCGAGGCTAGCGGCCTCCTACGAGCAGTACTTC.

The V call is TRBV6-6, the J call TRBJ2-3; 7 bases map to TRBD2. J gave up 2 bases and V 5 bases, and 7 bases lay outside the gene matches. This CDR3 has 15 residues. Germline CDR1 reads MNHNY; CDR2 reads SVGAGI (reference sequence). The CDR3: CASSRLAALTDTQYF. The CDR3 DNA follows: TGTGCCAGCAGTCGCCTAGCGGCACTCACAGATACGCAGTATTTT.

This chain connects TRBV6-5 to TRBJ1-2; perhaps TRBD1 as D (5 bases). Germline assignment: CDR1 MNHEY and CDR2 SVGAGI. Deletions cut 0 bases from V and 1 base from J, with 12 bases between. There are 16 residues in the CDR3. CDR3 protein: CASSYSGSGVNYGYTF. As DNA, the CDR3 is TGTGCCAGCAGTTACTCGGGATCGGGGGTTAACTATGGCTACACCTTC.

The rearrangement links TRBV7-3 to TRBJ2-5; 9 bases map to TRBD1. The CDR3 is 15 amino acids. CDR1 is SGHTA and CDR2 is FQGTGA in the germline V gene. The ends lost 3 bases at V and 1 base at J; junction bases unmatched: 3. The DNA of the CDR3 is TGTGCCAGCAGCTTGGGGGACAGGGCCCAAGAGACCCAGTACTTC. Amino acid sequence: CASSLGDRAQETQYF.

The chain carries TRBV7-2 and TRBJ2-7, with 10 bases identical to TRBD2. The germline gives CDR1 SGHTA, CDR2 FQGNSA. Trimming at V came to 1 base and at J to 7 bases, leaving 10 bases not matched to a gene. This CDR3 has 16 amino acids. CDR3 nucleotide sequence: TGTGCCAGCAGCTTAGGCGGAGCGGGAGGGAGACGGGAGCAGTACTTC. The encoded protein is CASSLGGAGGRREQYF.

The V call is TRBV2, the J call TRBJ1-2; D is perhaps TRBD1 (5 bases). The germline V and J ends were trimmed by 2 bases and 5 bases, with 6 bases remaining between them. Per the germline V gene, CDR1 is SNHLY and CDR2 is FYNNEI. The CDR3 length is 12 residues. CDR3 protein: CASSERGYGYTF. In nucleotides, the CDR3 is TGTGCCAGCAGTGAACGGGGGTATGGCTACACCTTC.

J is TRBJ2-1 and V is TRBV10-3, with D possibly being TRBD1 (6 bases). V was clipped by 3 bases and J by 3 bases, with 9 bases between them. The length of the CDR3 is 14 residues. Germline V CDR1 and CDR2: ENHRY, SYGVKD. The CDR3 is CAISETGNYNEQFF. The CDR3 DNA reads TGTGCCATCAGTGAAACAGGGAACTACAATGAGCAGTTCTTC.

This rearrangement joins TRBV5-1 to TRBJ1-1, with D possibly matching TRBD1 (5 bases). The CDR3 consists of 13 residues. Trimming stripped 3 bases from V and 6 bases from J, with 12 bases between. Germline V gene data show CDR1 as SGHRS and CDR2 as YFSETQ. DNA of the CDR3: TGCGCCAGCAGCTCCCCCAGGGATCCTGAAGCTTTCTTT. This encodes CASSSPRDPEAFF.

This sequence joins TRBV7-8 and TRBJ2-7; perhaps TRBD1 as D (6 bases). The length of the CDR3 is 13 residues. V lost 6 bases, J lost 2 bases, and 11 bases lay in between. The germline V gene encodes CDR1 SGHVS and CDR2 FQNEAQ. CDR3 nucleotides: TGTGCCAGCAGTCGGACAGTTACCTACGAGCAGTACTTC. It encodes CASSRTVTYEQYF.

This chain joins TRBV30 and TRBJ2-1; D is undetermined. V lost 2 bases and J lost 7, with 6 bases in between. This CDR3 comprises 11 residues. Germline lookup yields CDR1 GTSNPN and CDR2 SVGIG (reference sequence). The chain's CDR3 is CAWSRDNEQFF. CDR3 DNA: TGTGCCTGGAGTAGAGATAATGAGCAGTTCTTC.

The chain joins TRBV28 to TRBJ2-1, with 9 positions matching TRBD2. V shed 4 bases and J 7 bases; nucleotides not matched to a gene: 5. The CDR3 consists of 14 residues. Germline CDR1 is MDHEN and CDR2 is SYDVKM. The CDR3 region is CASSSGTSRNEQFF. In DNA, the CDR3 is TGTGCCAGCAGTTCCGGGACTAGCAGGAATGAGCAGTTCTTC.

In nucleotides, the CDR3 is TGTGCCAGCGCCATTGGCACAGGCTACGAGCAGTACTTC. Protein: CASAIGTGYEQYF. V gene TRBV6-5 combines with J gene TRBJ2-7; D may be TRBD1 (5 bases). The CDR3 has 13 amino acids. Germline assignment: CDR1 MNHEY and CDR2 SVGAGI. With 8 bases removed from V and 3 bases from J, the gap between germline ends came to 14 bases.

The chain links TRBV5-4 to TRBJ2-4; 8 positions match TRBD1. The CDR3 contains 16 residues. The V segment lost 4 bases and the J segment 6 bases; nucleotides outside the gene matches: 12. The germline V gene has CDR1 SGHNT and CDR2 YYREEE (reference sequence). The CDR3 loop reads CASSPTTGEIGNIQYF. In DNA form, the CDR3 reads TGTGCCAGCAGCCCAACGACAGGGGAGATTGGAAACATTCAGTACTTC.

With respect to this clone: Other DNA sequences in this sample translate to the same CDR3. The gene calls are TRBV27 and TRBJ1-6; a weak D match, TRBD1 (6 bases). V was cut by 6 bases and J by 10 bases, with 19 bases left in between. The CDR3 is 15 amino acids. Germline V CDR1 and CDR2: MNHEY, SMNVEV (reference sequence). In DNA, the CDR3 is TGTGCCAGCAGACCACAGGGCAACACTTACTCACCCCTCCACTTT. Its translation: CASRPQGNTYSPLHF.

This sequence joins TRBV2 and TRBJ1-1; 7 bases agree with TRBD1. The ends lost 5 bases at V and 5 bases at J; junction bases unmatched: 2. The CDR3 totals 12 residues. In germline, CDR1 is SNHLY, CDR2 FYNNEI. The CDR3 region is CASSYRGTEAFF. The DNA of the CDR3 is TGTGCCAGCAGTTACAGGGGAACTGAAGCTTTCTTT.

The rearrangement links TRBV7-2 to TRBJ1-1; 7 nucleotides agree with TRBD1. The CDR3 runs to 15 residues. The V segment lost 2 bases and the J segment 8 bases; nucleotides outside the gene matches: 11. Germline CDR1 is SGHTA and CDR2 is FQGNSA. CDR3 coding DNA: TGTGCCAGCAGCTTAACGACAGGGCCACCGGGGGAAGCTTTCTTT. Encoded protein: CASSLTTGPPGEAFF.

The V call is TRBV28, the J call TRBJ2-7; 8 bases agree with TRBD1. Germline assignment: CDR1 MDHEN and CDR2 SYDVKM. The CDR3 is 15 residues long. Germline trimming cut 5 bases from V and 1 base from J; bases unmatched to any gene: 7. The CDR3 loop is CASSIPGTGSYEQYF. The CDR3 DNA reads TGTGCCAGCAGTATCCCCGGGACAGGTTCCTACGAGCAGTACTTC.

The V gene is TRBV19, the J gene TRBJ2-7; D ambiguous. Germline V CDR1 and CDR2: LNHDA, SQIVND (reference sequence). CDR3 size: 15 residues. The ends were cut back, 3 bases at V and 1 base at J, with 13 bases in the middle. CDR3 protein: CASSIGAGHSYEQYF. CDR3 DNA sequence: TGTGCCAGTAGTATCGGTGCAGGTCATTCCTACGAGCAGTACTTC.

In its sample, this clone was seen a few times. V gene TRBV28 combines with J gene TRBJ2-7; TRBD1 might be the D (6 bases). CDR1 and CDR2 from the germline V gene are MDHEN and SYDVKM. There are 15 residues in the CDR3. V was pared by 5 bases and J by 2 bases, with 16 bases between. CDR3 residues: CASSTLDSLPYEQYF. In nucleotides, the CDR3 is TGTGCCAGCAGTACCCTGGACAGTTTACCCTACGAGCAGTACTTC.

J is TRBJ2-3 and V is TRBV7-2; TRBD1 is a possible D gene (5 bases). Trimming stripped 2 bases from V and 3 bases from J, with 9 bases between. The germline V gene has CDR1 SGHTA and CDR2 FQGNSA. CDR3 length: 14 residues. The CDR3 nucleotides read TGTGCCAGCAGCTTACAGGGAAATACAGATACGCAGTATTTT. Translated: CASSLQGNTDTQYF.

The gene calls are TRBV27 and TRBJ1-6; the match to TRBD1 covers 8 bases. V trimming: 1 base; J trimming: 9 bases; junction bases outside the gene matches: 14. Germline CDR1 is MNHEY and CDR2 is SMNVEV (reference sequence). This CDR3 has 18 residues. The CDR3 loop reads CASSLLAPGSRGLSPLHF. The CDR3 DNA reads TGTGCCAGCAGTTTATTGGCCCCAGGGTCCAGGGGGCTTTCACCCCTCCACTTT.

This clone was found once. The chain combines TRBV7-9 with TRBJ1-1; D uncertain. The CDR3 has 13 amino acids. CDR1 and CDR2 (germline): SEHNR, FQNEAQ (reference sequence). V was pared by 5 bases and J by 5 bases, with 12 bases between. The CDR3 sequence: CASSGRWLTEAFF. For the CDR3, the DNA is TGTGCCAGCAGCGGCAGGTGGTTGACTGAAGCTTTCTTT.